A single sample gave rise to the 10 T cell receptor beta chains below, sequenced in a study of T cell responses to AZD1222 COVID-19 vaccine. Libraries were prepared by immunoSEQ multiplex PCR; TCRdb keeps only in-frame clonotypes and omits some of them. The table has 20,000 or so clones, 84% seen once. The sequencing here drew on peripheral blood, taken 28 days after the second AZD1222 dose. The receptors derive from an adult who received the AZD1222 COVID-19 vaccine.

The chain uses TRBV19 and TRBJ1-5; no firm D call. The germline V gene has CDR1 LNHDA and CDR2 SQIVND (reference sequence). The CDR3 runs to 14 residues. Trimming shortened V by 4 bases and J by 3 bases, and 10 bases separated the two germline ends. CDR3 loop: CASSTGRYNQPQHF. The CDR3 bases are TGTGCCAGTAGTACCGGACGGTACAATCAGCCCCAGCATTTT.

The chain links TRBV5-5 to TRBJ2-5; TRBD1 matches at 8 bases. Germline CDR1 and CDR2: SGHKS and YYEKEE (reference sequence). CDR3 size: 15 residues. Losses at the gene ends were 2 bases for V and 4 bases for J; bases not matched to a gene: 7. CDR3 region: CASSLNTGGRETQYF. In nucleotides, the CDR3 is TGTGCCAGCAGCTTAAACACAGGGGGAAGAGAGACCCAGTACTTC. Combining the CDR3 with reference TRBV5-5 and TRBJ2-5 gives the whole variable domain DAGVTQSPTHLIKTRGQQVTLRCSPISGHKSVSWYQQVLGQGPQFIFQYYEKEERGRGNFPDRFSARQFPNYSSELNVNALLLGDSALYLCASSLNTGGRETQYFGPGTRLLVL.

The rearrangement links TRBV4-2 to TRBJ2-6; unclear D gene. The CDR3 is made up of 15 amino acids. Looked up from germline, CDR1 is LGHNA and CDR2 is YNFKEQ. Trimming shortened V by 1 base and J by 2 bases, and 6 bases separated the two germline ends. Here the CDR3 reads CASSQAPAGANVLTF. CDR3 nucleotides: TGTGCCAGCAGCCAAGCCCCGGCTGGGGCCAACGTCCTGACTTTC.

The chain uses TRBV6-5 and TRBJ1-4; 7 nucleotides line up with TRBD1. Losses at the gene ends were 4 bases for V and 1 base for J; bases not matched to a gene: 3. The CDR3 spans 15 residues. The germline V gene has CDR1 MNHEY and CDR2 SVGAGI. The CDR3 is CASSSTGETNEKLFF. CDR3 nucleotides: TGTGCCAGCAGTTCAACAGGGGAAACTAATGAAAAACTGTTTTTT.

This clone was detected only once. The chain uses TRBV2 and TRBJ2-2; a weak D match, TRBD1 (6 bases). The germline V gene has CDR1 SNHLY and CDR2 FYNNEI. CDR3 size: 13 residues. Deletions cut 6 bases from V and 5 bases from J, with 10 bases between. This CDR3 is CASSRGRTGELFF. The CDR3 DNA reads TGTGCCAGCAGCAGGGGTAGAACCGGGGAGCTGTTTTTT.

The chain is built from TRBV5-1 and TRBJ1-2; D is perhaps TRBD1 (5 bases). CDR1 and CDR2 from the germline V gene are SGHRS and YFSETQ. The CDR3 totals 15 residues. Trimming left V 0 bases short and J 3 bases short, with 12 bases between. The CDR3 DNA reads TGCGCCAGCAGCTTGGATGGGACGAAGGACTATGGCTACACCTTC. It yields the protein CASSLDGTKDYGYTF.

This clone was counted a few times. The chain links TRBV6-5 to TRBJ1-6; possible D gene TRBD1, 5 bases. CDR3 size: 16 residues. Germline CDR1 and CDR2: MNHEY and SVGAGI. V lost 0 bases to trimming and J lost 8 bases, with 14 bases between them. CDR3 amino acids: CASSYSRGPRDSPLHF. For the CDR3, the DNA is TGTGCCAGCAGTTACTCGAGAGGCCCCAGGGATTCACCCCTCCACTTT.

The chain links TRBV10-2 to TRBJ2-7, with a weak D call TRBD2 (7 bases). Looked up from germline, CDR1 is WSHSY and CDR2 is SAAADI. Trimming removed 3 bases at V and 4 bases at J, with 13 bases between. The CDR3 runs 14 residues. The CDR3 DNA reads TGCGCCAGCAGTGAAGGGGGACTACTATACGAGCAGTACTTC. Encoded protein: CASSEGGLLYEQYF.

The chain links TRBV7-2 to TRBJ2-7; no firm D call. The germline V gene has CDR1 SGHTA and CDR2 FQGNSA. Deletions cut 5 bases from V and 3 bases from J, with 17 bases between. The CDR3 totals 15 residues. In nucleotides, the CDR3 is TGTGCCAGCAGCCCAAGGGCAGGTTCCCTCTACGAGCAGTACTTC. It specifies CASSPRAGSLYEQYF.

CDR3 sequence: CASSLGPRLRDYEQYF. The CDR3 nucleotides are TGTGCCAGCAGCTTAGGGCCAAGGTTGAGGGACTACGAGCAGTACTTC. This chain uses TRBV5-5 with TRBJ2-7; a weak D match, TRBD2 (5 bases). The CDR3 extends over 16 amino acids. The V gene lost 2 bases and the J gene lost 3 bases, with 18 bases spanning the gap. Germline values: CDR1 SGHKS, CDR2 YYEKEE (reference sequence).